This T cell receptor beta chain came from a study of identifying expanded T cells in peripheral blood. Study-level results: Approximately two-week clone count variance significantly increased as total template count grew. Approximately 1.1 clones differed between technical replicates, versus around 15 and 19 over time.

A note on this clone: The antigen is not known.

Looked up from germline, CDR1 is GTSNPN and CDR2 is SVGIG (reference sequence). The CDR3 length is 15 residues. V lost 2 bases and J 6 bases, leaving 19 bases between the germline ends. Healthy donors had no documented immune events, such as infections, while sampled. The table came from immunoSEQ multiplex PCR; TCRdb's copy has only in-frame clones and leaves some out. The table lists about 120,000 clones, around 84% of them singletons. The rearrangement joins TRBV30 to TRBJ1-1; D is ambiguous. Sequencing was done on a sample of blood. This clonotype originated in a person between 18 and 75 years old in good health. CDR3 bases: TGTGCCTGGAGTAGGTCCGCGGGAGGCCCTCCTGAAGCTTTCTTT. Its translation is CAWSRSAGGPPEAFF.